This TCR beta chain was documented in a study of control samples from healthy donors and cancer patients. Trimming removed 8 bases at V and 3 bases at J, with 16 bases between. Germline V gene sequence: CDR1 LNHDA, CDR2 SQIVND (reference sequence). This CDR3 region has 14 residues. Produced via immunoSEQ multiplex PCR; TCRdb's table is partial and in-frame only. The data contain about 170,000 clones, 91% of them singletons. The sequence came from a woman younger than 45 in good health. The V call is TRBV19, the J call TRBJ1-2; a possible D gene is TRBD1 (6 bases). The sequenced material came from blood. The CDR3 DNA reads as TGTGCCAGTTATACAGGGTGGAATGACTATGGCTACACCTTC. Translation gives CASYTGWNDYGYTF.